One T cell receptor beta chain is described in this entry. Unmatched junction bases numbered 7, after V lost 6 bases and J lost 7 bases. This CDR3 spans 15 amino acids. CDR1 and CDR2 (germline): LNHDA, SQIVND (reference sequence). Those who participated ranged in age from roughly 18 to 89 years and resided in about 24 US areas. Grouping used clinical history reported by participants in a survey and questionnaire. This record comes from a study of blood T cell repertoires in COVID-19. For the study at large: Samples taken during acute and convalescent COVID-19 were collected in the United States, Italy and Spain.

Original data processing: Reference gene primer amplification gave estimated nucleated cell counts. Measured with immunoSEQ multiplex PCR; TCRdb has only the in-frame clones, and not every one. From that table come the V and J calls and clone size; the DNA was used to work out D and trimming. Of about 170,000 clones in the sample, about 90% are singletons; the top ten hold roughly 1.2%. Input material: PBMCs or T cells enriched from blood (not recorded which). The receptor comes from a human donor with acute COVID-19. The donor label of this sample is uncertain. The chain joins TRBV19 to TRBJ2-1, with 12 nucleotides matching TRBD2. CDR3 residues: CASSPSGGVNNEQFF. CDR3 nucleotide sequence: TGTGCCAGTAGCCCTAGCGGGGGGGTAAATAATGAGCAGTTCTTC.